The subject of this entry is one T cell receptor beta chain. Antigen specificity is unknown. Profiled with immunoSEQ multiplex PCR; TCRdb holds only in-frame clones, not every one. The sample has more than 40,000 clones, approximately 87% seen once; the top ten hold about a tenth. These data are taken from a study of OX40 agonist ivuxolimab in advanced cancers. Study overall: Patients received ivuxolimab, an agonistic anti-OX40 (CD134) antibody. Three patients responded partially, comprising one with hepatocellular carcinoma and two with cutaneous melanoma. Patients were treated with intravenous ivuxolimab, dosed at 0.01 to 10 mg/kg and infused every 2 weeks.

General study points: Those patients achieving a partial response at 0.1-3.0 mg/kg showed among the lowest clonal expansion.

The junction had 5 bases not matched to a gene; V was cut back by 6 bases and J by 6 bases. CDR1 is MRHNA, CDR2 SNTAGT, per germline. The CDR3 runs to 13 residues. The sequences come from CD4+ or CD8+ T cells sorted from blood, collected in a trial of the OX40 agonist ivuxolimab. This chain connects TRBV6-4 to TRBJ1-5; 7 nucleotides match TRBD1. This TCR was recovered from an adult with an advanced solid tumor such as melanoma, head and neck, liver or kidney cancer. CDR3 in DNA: TGTGCCAGCAGCGACAGGGATGGTCAGCCCCAGCATTTT. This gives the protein CASSDRDGQPQHF.